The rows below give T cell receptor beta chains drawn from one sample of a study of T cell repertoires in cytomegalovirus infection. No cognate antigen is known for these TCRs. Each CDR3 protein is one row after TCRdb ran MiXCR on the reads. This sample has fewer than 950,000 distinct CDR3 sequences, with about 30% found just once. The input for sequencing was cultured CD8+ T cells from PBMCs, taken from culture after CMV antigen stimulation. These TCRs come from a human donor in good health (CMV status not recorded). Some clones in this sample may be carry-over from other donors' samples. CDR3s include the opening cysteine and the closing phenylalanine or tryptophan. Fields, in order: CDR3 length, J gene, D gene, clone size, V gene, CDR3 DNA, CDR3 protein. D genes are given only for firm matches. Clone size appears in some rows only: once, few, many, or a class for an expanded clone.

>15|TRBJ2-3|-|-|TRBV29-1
TGCAGCGTTGAATCAAGCGTGGATGTTACAGATACGCAGTATTTT
CSVESSVDVTDTQYF
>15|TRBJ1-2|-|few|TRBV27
TGTGCCAGCAGTTTATCGAGCTCCGGACATTATGGCTACACCTTC
CASSLSSSGHYGYTF
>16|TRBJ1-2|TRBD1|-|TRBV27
TGTACCAGCAGTCTGATTCGGACAGGGGAGTCCTATGGCTACACCTTC
CTSSLIRTGESYGYTF
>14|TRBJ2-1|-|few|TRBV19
TGTGCCAGTAGTGGCGGGTCTTCTGGGAATGAGCAGTTCTTC
CASSGGSSGNEQFF
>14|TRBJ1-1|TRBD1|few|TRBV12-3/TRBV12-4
TGTGCCAGCAGTGGGACAGGGGGCAAGAGAGAAGCTTTCTTT
CASSGTGGKREAFF
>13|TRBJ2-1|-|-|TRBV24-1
TGTGCCACCAGTGATTTGGGGAACAATGAGCAGTTCTTC
CATSDLGNNEQFF
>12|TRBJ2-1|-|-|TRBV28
TGTGCCAGCAGTCCCCACGGAAATGAGCAGTTCTTC
CASSPHGNEQFF
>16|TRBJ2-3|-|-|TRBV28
TGTGCCAGCACCAGCCGGGACCTTGATTTGGGGGATACGCAGTATTTT
CASTSRDLDLGDTQYF
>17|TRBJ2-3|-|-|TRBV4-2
TGTGCCAGCAGCCAAAGGGAGGTCCCTCCTAACACAGATACGCAGTATTTT
CASSQREVPPNTDTQYF
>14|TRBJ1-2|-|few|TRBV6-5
TGTGCCAGCAGTTCCCTGACAGGAAACTATGGCTACACCTTC
CASSSLTGNYGYTF
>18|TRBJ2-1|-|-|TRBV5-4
TGTGCCAGCGGCTTTTTACAGGGAAAACTGAGCTCCTACAATGAGCAGTTCTTC
CASGFLQGKLSSYNEQFF
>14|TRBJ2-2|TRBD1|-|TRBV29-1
TGCAGCGTTGCCGGGACAGGGGGCCGGGGGGAGCTGTTTTTT
CSVAGTGGRGELFF
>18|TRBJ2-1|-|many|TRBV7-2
TGTGCCAGCAGCTCACCTATAGAGAGCGGTGGTAGGGGCAATGAGCAGTTCTTC
CASSSPIESGGRGNEQFF
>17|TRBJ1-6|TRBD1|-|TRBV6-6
TGTGCCAGCAGCCACTCGGACAGGAGCTCCTATAATTCACCCCTCCACTTT
CASSHSDRSSYNSPLHF
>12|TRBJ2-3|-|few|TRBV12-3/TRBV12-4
TGTGCCAGCACGCTGAACACAGATACGCAGTATTTT
CASTLNTDTQYF
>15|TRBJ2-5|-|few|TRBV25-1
TGTGCCAGCAGTCCCTCCTGGGACTTTCAAGAGACCCAGTACTTC
CASSPSWDFQETQYF
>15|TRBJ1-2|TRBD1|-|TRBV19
TGTGCCAGTAGTCCCGGGACAGGGGGTGAATATGGCTACACCTTC
CASSPGTGGEYGYTF
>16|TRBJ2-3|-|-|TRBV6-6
TGTGCCAGCAGTTACTTGCGGGCGGTCGGGGGCGATACGCAGTATTTT
CASSYLRAVGGDTQYF
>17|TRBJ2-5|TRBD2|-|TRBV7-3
TGTGCCAGCAGCTTATTAGGGCAGCGGGGGCAGAGAGAGACCCAGTACTTC
CASSLLGQRGQRETQYF
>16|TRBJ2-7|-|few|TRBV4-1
TGCGCCAGCAGCCATCGCCCAGGGACGAGCTCCTACGAGCAGTACTTC
CASSHRPGTSSYEQYF
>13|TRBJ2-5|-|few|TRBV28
TGTGCCAGCAGGCCGACACTAGTGGAGACCCAGTACTTC
CASRPTLVETQYF
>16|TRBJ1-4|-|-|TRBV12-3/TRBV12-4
TGTGCCAGCAGCCACACCAACAGGGCCCCGAATGAAAAACTGTTTTTT
CASSHTNRAPNEKLFF
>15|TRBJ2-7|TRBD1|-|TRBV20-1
TGCAGTGCTAGATCGCGGGGACAGGGGGCCCACGAGCAGTACTTC
CSARSRGQGAHEQYF
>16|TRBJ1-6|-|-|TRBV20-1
TGCAGTGCTAGAGATGACACCAGCTCCTATAATTCACCCCTCCACTTT
CSARDDTSSYNSPLHF
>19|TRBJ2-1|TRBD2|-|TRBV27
TGTGCCAGCAGCGTCCCCCTGGGGCTAGCGGGGGGTTCCTACAATGAGCAGTTCTTC
CASSVPLGLAGGSYNEQFF
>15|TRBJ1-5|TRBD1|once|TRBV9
TGTGCCAGCAGCGTAGGCGGACAGGGTCAACAGCCCCAGCATTTT
CASSVGGQGQQPQHF
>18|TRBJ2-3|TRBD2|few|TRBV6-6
TGTGCCAGCAGTTATTTGGGGGAGGGCCCAGTAAGCACAGATACGCAGTATTTT
CASSYLGEGPVSTDTQYF
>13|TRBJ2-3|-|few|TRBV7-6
TGTGCCAGCAGCCCCGGTCAGAGTGATACGCAGTATTTT
CASSPGQSDTQYF
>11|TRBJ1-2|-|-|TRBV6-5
TGTGCCAGCAGTTACCCCAGCGGCTACACCTTC
CASSYPSGYTF
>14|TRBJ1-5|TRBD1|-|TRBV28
TGTGCCAGCAGACATACAGGGGAAAGCCAGCCCCAGCATTTT
CASRHTGESQPQHF
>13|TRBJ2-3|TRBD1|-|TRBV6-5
TGTGCCGGCTGGGACAGGGCCACAGATACGCAGTATTTT
CAGWDRATDTQYF
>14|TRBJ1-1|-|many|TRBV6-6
TGTGCCAGCAGTTACTCCTTAGGGAACACTGAAGCTTTCTTT
CASSYSLGNTEAFF
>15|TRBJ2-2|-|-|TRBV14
TGTGCCAGCAGCCAAGTTATGGGGAGGACCGGGGAGCTGTTTTTT
CASSQVMGRTGELFF
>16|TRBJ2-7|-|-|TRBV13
TGTGCCAGCAGCTCTCGGGGTAGCGGACACTCCTACGAGCAGTACTTC
CASSSRGSGHSYEQYF
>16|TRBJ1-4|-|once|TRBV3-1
TGTGCCAGCAGCCAACCCCCACAGGGACCTAATGAAAAACTGTTTTTT
CASSQPPQGPNEKLFF
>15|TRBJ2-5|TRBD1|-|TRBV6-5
TGTGCCAGCAGACCTGGGACAGCGTACCGAGAGACCCAGTACTTC
CASRPGTAYRETQYF
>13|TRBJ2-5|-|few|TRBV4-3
TGCGCCAGCAGCCAAGATCATTGGGAGACCCAGTACTTC
CASSQDHWETQYF
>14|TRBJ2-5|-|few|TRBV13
TGTGCCAGCAGCTTACGAAGGGTTAAGGAGACCCAGTACTTC
CASSLRRVKETQYF
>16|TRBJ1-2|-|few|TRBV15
TGTGCCACCAGCGCGGCGGAGCTTCCATACACCTATGGCTACACCTTC
CATSAAELPYTYGYTF
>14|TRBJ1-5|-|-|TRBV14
TGTGCCAGCAGCCAAGGGGGTTACGGGCAGCCCCAGCATTTT
CASSQGGYGQPQHF
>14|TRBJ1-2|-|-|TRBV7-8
TGTGCCAGCACCTTGGACCGGGTTGATGATGGCTACACCTTC
CASTLDRVDDGYTF
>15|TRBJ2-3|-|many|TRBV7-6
TGTGCCAGCAGCTTAGCTAGCGGCCTCACAGATACGCAGTATTTT
CASSLASGLTDTQYF
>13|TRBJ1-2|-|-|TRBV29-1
TGCAGCGCCCCCCGGGACGGGACTGTTGGCTACACCTTC
CSAPRDGTVGYTF
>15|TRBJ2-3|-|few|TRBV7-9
TGTGCCAGCAGCCTTAGGCACGGAGGCCGGGATACGCAGTATTTT
CASSLRHGGRDTQYF
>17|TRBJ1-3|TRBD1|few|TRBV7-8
TGTGCCAGCAGCTCGACCCAGGGGGTTAAGACTGGAAACACCATATATTTT
CASSSTQGVKTGNTIYF
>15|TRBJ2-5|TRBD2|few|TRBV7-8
TGTGCCAGCAGCTTTAGCGGGGTGATTCAAGAGACCCAGTACTTC
CASSFSGVIQETQYF
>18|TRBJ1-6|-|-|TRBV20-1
TGCAGTGCTAGACCTTTGACGGCCGGCGGACTAGTTCATTCACCCCTCCACTTT
CSARPLTAGGLVHSPLHF
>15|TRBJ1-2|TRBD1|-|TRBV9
TGTGCCAGCAGCGTAGAAGGACAGGGCGTCTATGGCTACACCTTC
CASSVEGQGVYGYTF
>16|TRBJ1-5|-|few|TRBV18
TGTGCCAGCTCACTGGGGGGCCCCTATAGCAATCAGCCCCAGCATTTT
CASSLGGPYSNQPQHF
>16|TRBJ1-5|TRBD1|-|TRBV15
TGTGCCACCAGCACACCGGGACAGGGCTTTTCGGAGCCCCAGCATTTT
CATSTPGQGFSEPQHF
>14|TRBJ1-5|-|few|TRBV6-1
TGTGCCGCGGGATACTACGATAGCAATCAGCCCCAGCATTTT
CAAGYYDSNQPQHF
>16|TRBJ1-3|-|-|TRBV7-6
TGTGCCAGCAGCACGGACAGCCAGTCCTCTGGAAACACCATATATTTT
CASSTDSQSSGNTIYF
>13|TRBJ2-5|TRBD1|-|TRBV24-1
TGTGCCACCATCTACAGGGGGGAAGAGACCCAGTACTTC
CATIYRGEETQYF
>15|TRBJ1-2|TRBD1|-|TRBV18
TGTGCCAGCTCATGGGGGACAGGGTCGGACTATGGCTACACCTTC
CASSWGTGSDYGYTF
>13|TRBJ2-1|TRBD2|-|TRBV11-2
TGTGCCAGCAGAAACGGACTAGCGCCTGAGCAGTTCTTC
CASRNGLAPEQFF